A selection of T cell receptor beta chains follows, all from one sample in a study of blood T cells in healthy people across ages. TCRdb independently ran MiXCR on the 5' RACE reads; one entry per CDR3 protein. The sample comprises some 640,000 distinct CDR3 sequences, about 30% of which are singletons, and less than 20% rests with the top ten. Input material: blood. These receptors came from a woman of 80 years or more in good health. The CDR3 runs from the conserved cysteine through the conserved F or W. A D gene is named only where the DNA matches it firmly. Size values are once, few and many counts, or a class for expanded clones, and some rows have none.

J gene: TRBJ1-2; CDR3 length: 17; D gene: TRBD1; V gene: TRBV6-2/TRBV6-3; clone size: NA; CDR3 DNA: TGTGCCAGCAGTTACTCGAAGGGACAGGTCAACTTCTATGGCTACACCTTC; CDR3 protein: CASSYSKGQVNFYGYTF
J gene: TRBJ1-2; CDR3 length: 14; D gene: TRBD1; V gene: TRBV3-1; clone size: NA; CDR3 DNA: TGTGCCAGCAGCCAACAGGGGGCGGAGTATGGCTACACCTTC; CDR3 protein: CASSQQGAEYGYTF
J gene: TRBJ2-3; CDR3 length: 15; D gene: TRBD2; V gene: TRBV5-1; clone size: many; CDR3 DNA: TGCGCCAGCAGCGCCTTACCGGGGGGAATAGATACGCAGTATTTT; CDR3 protein: CASSALPGGIDTQYF
J gene: TRBJ1-2; CDR3 length: 15; D gene: NA; V gene: TRBV28; clone size: many; CDR3 DNA: TGTGCCAGCGCCGACGGCGGGAAAGTTAACTATGGCTACACCTTC; CDR3 protein: CASADGGKVNYGYTF
J gene: TRBJ1-1; CDR3 length: 15; D gene: NA; V gene: TRBV7-3; clone size: few; CDR3 DNA: TGTGCCAGCAACAAAGGAGGGGGAAGGGAAACTGAAGCTTTCTTT; CDR3 protein: CASNKGGGRETEAFF
J gene: TRBJ1-1; CDR3 length: 14; D gene: NA; V gene: TRBV12-3/TRBV12-4; clone size: many; CDR3 DNA: TGTGCCAGCAGTTTAAGGGGGGGGGGCACTGAAGCTTTCTTT; CDR3 protein: CASSLRGGGTEAFF
J gene: TRBJ2-3; CDR3 length: 12; D gene: NA; V gene: TRBV6-5; clone size: many; CDR3 DNA: TGTGCCAGCAGCTCCCGTACAGATACGCAGTATTTT; CDR3 protein: CASSSRTDTQYF
J gene: TRBJ1-1; CDR3 length: 19; D gene: NA; V gene: TRBV19; clone size: few; CDR3 DNA: TGTGCCAGTAGTACCCCCGAGTGGGGTCCCCTTCAACGGGGTACTGAAGCTTTCTTT; CDR3 protein: CASSTPEWGPLQRGTEAFF
J gene: TRBJ2-3; CDR3 length: 16; D gene: NA; V gene: TRBV6-2/TRBV6-3; clone size: many; CDR3 DNA: TGTGCCAGCAGCGACGCCGGGACAATCTTCCAAGATACGCAGTATTTT; CDR3 protein: CASSDAGTIFQDTQYF
J gene: TRBJ1-1; CDR3 length: 14; D gene: NA; V gene: TRBV7-3; clone size: NA; CDR3 DNA: TGTGCCAGTGATTTGGAAGGGCTGAACACTGAAGCTTTCTTT; CDR3 protein: CASDLEGLNTEAFF
J gene: TRBJ1-2; CDR3 length: 11; D gene: NA; V gene: TRBV24-1; clone size: many; CDR3 DNA: TGTGCCACCAGTGATTGGGATGGCTACACCTTC; CDR3 protein: CATSDWDGYTF
J gene: TRBJ1-6; CDR3 length: 17; D gene: TRBD1; V gene: TRBV7-2; clone size: many; CDR3 DNA: TGTGCCAGCAGCCTCCAGACAGGGGGCGCGTTAAATTCACCCCTCCACTTT; CDR3 protein: CASSLQTGGALNSPLHF
J gene: TRBJ2-2; CDR3 length: 20; D gene: TRBD2; V gene: TRBV12-3/TRBV12-4; clone size: few; CDR3 DNA: TGTGCCAGCAGTCCCGGAGGACTAGCGGGGGTGGGCTTTGACACCGGGGAGCTGTTTTTT; CDR3 protein: CASSPGGLAGVGFDTGELFF
J gene: TRBJ2-5; CDR3 length: 15; D gene: TRBD2; V gene: TRBV4-3; clone size: many; CDR3 DNA: TGCGCCAGCAGCCAAGATTTTGGCGGGGGACTAGGGCAGTACTTC; CDR3 protein: CASSQDFGGGLGQYF
J gene: TRBJ2-1; CDR3 length: 14; D gene: TRBD1; V gene: TRBV3-1; clone size: NA; CDR3 DNA: TGTGCCAGCAGCCAAGTAGACAGGGCCAATGAGCAGTTCTTC; CDR3 protein: CASSQVDRANEQFF
J gene: TRBJ2-5; CDR3 length: 15; D gene: TRBD1; V gene: TRBV15; clone size: few; CDR3 DNA: TGCGCCACCGGCAGGGAGAGGGGGCTAGGGGAGACCCAGTACTTC; CDR3 protein: CATGRERGLGETQYF
J gene: TRBJ1-5; CDR3 length: 15; D gene: TRBD1; V gene: TRBV20-1; clone size: many; CDR3 DNA: TGCAGTGCTATGACGCAGGGGGCGGTCAATCAGCCCCAGCATTTT; CDR3 protein: CSAMTQGAVNQPQHF
J gene: TRBJ2-6; CDR3 length: 17; D gene: NA; V gene: TRBV5-1; clone size: NA; CDR3 DNA: TGCGTCAGCAGCTTGTCAGTTAGTTACTCTGGGACCAACGTCCTGACTTTC; CDR3 protein: CVSSLSVSYSGTNVLTF
J gene: TRBJ2-3; CDR3 length: 14; D gene: NA; V gene: TRBV12-3/TRBV12-4; clone size: NA; CDR3 DNA: TGTGCCAGCAGTTTCAGAATAACCACAGATACGCAGTATTTT; CDR3 protein: CASSFRITTDTQYF
J gene: TRBJ1-1; CDR3 length: 15; D gene: NA; V gene: TRBV6-5; clone size: many; CDR3 DNA: TGTGCCAGCAGTTACGGGGGTGGGTTTACCACTGAAGCTTTCTTT; CDR3 protein: CASSYGGGFTTEAFF
J gene: TRBJ2-3; CDR3 length: 13; D gene: TRBD1; V gene: TRBV10-2; clone size: many; CDR3 DNA: TGCGCCAGCACACAGGGGCTCAAAGATACGCAGTATTTT; CDR3 protein: CASTQGLKDTQYF
J gene: TRBJ1-1; CDR3 length: 14; D gene: TRBD1; V gene: TRBV12-3/TRBV12-4; clone size: many; CDR3 DNA: TGTGCCAGCAGTGTGGGACAGTGGAACACTGAAGCTTTCTTT; CDR3 protein: CASSVGQWNTEAFF
J gene: TRBJ2-1; CDR3 length: 18; D gene: TRBD2; V gene: TRBV15; clone size: many; CDR3 DNA: TGTGCCACCAGCAGAGGTCCCATAGCGGGGGGTGTCTGCAATGAGCAGTTCTTC; CDR3 protein: CATSRGPIAGGVCNEQFF
J gene: TRBJ2-2; CDR3 length: 15; D gene: NA; V gene: TRBV20-1; clone size: NA; CDR3 DNA: TGCAGTGCTAGAGAAGTTCCGGGCCAGGGCGGGGAGCTGTTTTTT; CDR3 protein: CSAREVPGQGGELFF
J gene: TRBJ2-1; CDR3 length: 16; D gene: TRBD2; V gene: TRBV5-8; clone size: NA; CDR3 DNA: TGTGCCAGCAGCTTTAAAACTAGCGGGACACGACAAGGGCAGTTCTTC; CDR3 protein: CASSFKTSGTRQGQFF
J gene: TRBJ2-4; CDR3 length: 13; D gene: NA; V gene: TRBV2; clone size: few; CDR3 DNA: TGTGCCGGCAGCGACGGTCAGGGGAACATTCAGTACTTC; CDR3 protein: CAGSDGQGNIQYF
J gene: TRBJ2-2; CDR3 length: 15; D gene: NA; V gene: TRBV18; clone size: NA; CDR3 DNA: TGTGCCAGCTCACCAGGGCCCGGGAACACCGGGGAGCTGTTTTTT; CDR3 protein: CASSPGPGNTGELFF
J gene: TRBJ2-5; CDR3 length: 15; D gene: NA; V gene: TRBV28; clone size: once; CDR3 DNA: TGTGCCAGCAGTTTGAGTTGGAGAATGGCGGGGACCCAGTACTTC; CDR3 protein: CASSLSWRMAGTQYF
J gene: TRBJ2-3; CDR3 length: 14; D gene: NA; V gene: TRBV15; clone size: many; CDR3 DNA: TGTGCCACCAGCCCAACGGGACGCACAGATACGCAGTATTTT; CDR3 protein: CATSPTGRTDTQYF
J gene: TRBJ2-5; CDR3 length: 15; D gene: NA; V gene: TRBV20-1; clone size: many; CDR3 DNA: TGCAGTGCTAGTAGTGGGGGGGGCTGGCAAGAGACCCAGTACTTC; CDR3 protein: CSASSGGGWQETQYF
J gene: TRBJ1-4; CDR3 length: 16; D gene: NA; V gene: TRBV5-1; clone size: NA; CDR3 DNA: TGCGCCAGCAGTATGATGCCAGTTGCAACTAATGAAAAACTGTTTTTT; CDR3 protein: CASSMMPVATNEKLFF
J gene: TRBJ1-6; CDR3 length: 15; D gene: NA; V gene: TRBV3-1; clone size: NA; CDR3 DNA: TGTGCCAGCAGCCAAGCATCAGGGGTTGATTCACCCCTCCACTTT; CDR3 protein: CASSQASGVDSPLHF
J gene: TRBJ2-1; CDR3 length: 18; D gene: TRBD2; V gene: TRBV5-1; clone size: many; CDR3 DNA: TGCGCCAGCAGCTTGGGACTAGCGGGGGGGCAACAAAACAATGAGCAGTTCTTC; CDR3 protein: CASSLGLAGGQQNNEQFF
J gene: TRBJ2-7; CDR3 length: 18; D gene: NA; V gene: TRBV28; clone size: NA; CDR3 DNA: TGTGCCAGCAGTTTGTTAGTGGGTAAGGACTACCCCTCTGACGAGCAGTACTTC; CDR3 protein: CASSLLVGKDYPSDEQYF
J gene: TRBJ1-5; CDR3 length: 15; D gene: NA; V gene: TRBV7-2; clone size: NA; CDR3 DNA: TGTGCCAGCAACTTAATACGGTCAGTTAATCAGCCCCAGCATTTT; CDR3 protein: CASNLIRSVNQPQHF
J gene: TRBJ2-3; CDR3 length: 15; D gene: TRBD1; V gene: TRBV18; clone size: many; CDR3 DNA: TGTGCCAGCTCACCAAGGACAGGGGGCCCAGATACGCAGTATTTT; CDR3 protein: CASSPRTGGPDTQYF
J gene: TRBJ1-4; CDR3 length: 10; D gene: NA; V gene: TRBV30; clone size: few; CDR3 DNA: TGTGCCTGGGGCGGGGAAAAACTGTTTTTT; CDR3 protein: CAWGGEKLFF